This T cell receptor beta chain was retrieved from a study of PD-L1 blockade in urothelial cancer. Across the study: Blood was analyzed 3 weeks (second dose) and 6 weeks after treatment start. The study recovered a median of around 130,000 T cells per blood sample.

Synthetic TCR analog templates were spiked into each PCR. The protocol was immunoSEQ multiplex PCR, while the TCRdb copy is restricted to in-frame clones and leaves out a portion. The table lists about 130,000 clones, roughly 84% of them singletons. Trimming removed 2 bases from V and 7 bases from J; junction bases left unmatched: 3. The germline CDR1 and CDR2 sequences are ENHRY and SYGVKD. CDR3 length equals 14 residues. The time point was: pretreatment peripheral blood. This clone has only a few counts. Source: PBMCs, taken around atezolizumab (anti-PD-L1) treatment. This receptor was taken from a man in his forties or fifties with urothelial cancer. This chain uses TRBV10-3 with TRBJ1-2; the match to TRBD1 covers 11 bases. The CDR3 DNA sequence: TGTGCCATCAGTGAGGGACAGGGGGCATCTGGCTACACCTTC. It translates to CAISEGQGASGYTF.